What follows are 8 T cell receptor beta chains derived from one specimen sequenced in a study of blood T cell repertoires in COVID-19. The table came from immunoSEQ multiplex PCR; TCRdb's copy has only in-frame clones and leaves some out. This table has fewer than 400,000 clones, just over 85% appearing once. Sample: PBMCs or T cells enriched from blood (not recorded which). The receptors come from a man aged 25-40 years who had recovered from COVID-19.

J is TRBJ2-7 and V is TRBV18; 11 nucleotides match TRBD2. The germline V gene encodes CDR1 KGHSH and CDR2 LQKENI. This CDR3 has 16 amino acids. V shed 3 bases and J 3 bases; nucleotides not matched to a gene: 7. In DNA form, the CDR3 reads TGTGCCAGCTCACCGATAGCGGGGGGGCTTCACTACGAGCAGTACTTC. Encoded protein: CASSPIAGGLHYEQYF.

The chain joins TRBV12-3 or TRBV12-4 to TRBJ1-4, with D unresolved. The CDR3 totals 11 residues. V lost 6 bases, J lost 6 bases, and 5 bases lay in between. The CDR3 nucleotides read TGTGCCAGCAGCCCGGATGAAAAACTGTTTTTT. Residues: CASSPDEKLFF.

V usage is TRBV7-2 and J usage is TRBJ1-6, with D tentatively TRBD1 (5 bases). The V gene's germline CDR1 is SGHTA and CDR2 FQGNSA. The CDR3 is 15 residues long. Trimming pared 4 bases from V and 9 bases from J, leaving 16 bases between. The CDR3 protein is CASSSPGTRISPLHF. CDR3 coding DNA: TGTGCCAGCAGCTCGCCAGGGACTCGGATTTCACCCCTCCACTTT.

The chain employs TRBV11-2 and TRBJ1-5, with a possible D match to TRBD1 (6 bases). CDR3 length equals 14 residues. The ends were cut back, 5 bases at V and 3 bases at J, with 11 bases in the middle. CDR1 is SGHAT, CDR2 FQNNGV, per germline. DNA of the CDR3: TGTGCCAGCAGCCGGGGACAATTCAATCAGCCCCAGCATTTT. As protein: CASSRGQFNQPQHF.

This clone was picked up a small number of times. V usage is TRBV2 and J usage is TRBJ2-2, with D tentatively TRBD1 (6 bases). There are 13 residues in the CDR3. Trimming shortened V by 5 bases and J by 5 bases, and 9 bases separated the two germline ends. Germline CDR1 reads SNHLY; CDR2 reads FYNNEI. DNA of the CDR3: TGTGCCAGCAGTTACACAGGGACCGGGGAGCTGTTTTTT. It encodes CASSYTGTGELFF.

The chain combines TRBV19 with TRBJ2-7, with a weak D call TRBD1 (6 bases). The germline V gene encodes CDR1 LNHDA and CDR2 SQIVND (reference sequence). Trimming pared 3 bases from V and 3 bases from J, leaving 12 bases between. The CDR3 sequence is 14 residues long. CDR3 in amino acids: CASSIAGQNYEQYF. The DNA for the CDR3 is TGTGCCAGTAGTATTGCCGGACAGAACTACGAGCAGTACTTC. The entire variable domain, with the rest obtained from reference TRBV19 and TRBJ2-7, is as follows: DGGITQSPKYLFRKEGQNVTLSCEQNLNHDAMYWYRQDPGQGLRLIYYSQIVNDFQKGDIAEGYSVSREKKESFPLTVTSAQKNPTAFYLCASSIAGQNYEQYFGPGTRLTVT.

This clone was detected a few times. CDR3 in DNA: TGTGCCAGCAGTTTTCATCCTAACTATGGCTACACCTTC. Encoded protein: CASSFHPNYGYTF. This chain links TRBV12-3 or TRBV12-4 with TRBJ1-2, with D uncertain. Trimming removed 3 bases from V and 0 bases from J, with 5 bases in between. CDR3 length: 13 amino acids.

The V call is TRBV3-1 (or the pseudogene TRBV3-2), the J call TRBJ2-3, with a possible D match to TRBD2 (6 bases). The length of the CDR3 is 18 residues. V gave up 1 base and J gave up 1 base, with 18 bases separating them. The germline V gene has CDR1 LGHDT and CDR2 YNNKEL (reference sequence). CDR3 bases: TGTGCCAGCAGCCAAGGGGGCGGGGTCGGGATCGGCACAGATACGCAGTATTTT. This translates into CASSQGGGVGIGTDTQYF.